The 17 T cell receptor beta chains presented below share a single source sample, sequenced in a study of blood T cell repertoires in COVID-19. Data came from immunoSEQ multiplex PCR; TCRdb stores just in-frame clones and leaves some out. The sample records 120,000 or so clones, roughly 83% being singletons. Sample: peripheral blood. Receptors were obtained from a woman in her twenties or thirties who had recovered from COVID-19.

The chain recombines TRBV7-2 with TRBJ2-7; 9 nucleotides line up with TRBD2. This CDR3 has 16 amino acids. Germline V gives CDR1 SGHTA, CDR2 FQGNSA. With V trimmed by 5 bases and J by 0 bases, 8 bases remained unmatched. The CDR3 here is CASSTALAGSSYEQYF. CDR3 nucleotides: TGTGCCAGCAGCACCGCCCTAGCGGGAAGCTCCTACGAGCAGTACTTC.

CDR3 sequence: CASSTMTGNYGYTF. The CDR3 coding sequence is TGTGCCAGCAGCACTATGACAGGGAACTATGGCTACACCTTC. V is TRBV7-3 and J is TRBJ1-2; 7 nucleotides align to TRBD1. The CDR3 has 14 amino acids. J was trimmed by 2 bases and V by 5 bases; bases with no gene match: 5. Per germline, CDR1 SGHTA and CDR2 FQGTGA.

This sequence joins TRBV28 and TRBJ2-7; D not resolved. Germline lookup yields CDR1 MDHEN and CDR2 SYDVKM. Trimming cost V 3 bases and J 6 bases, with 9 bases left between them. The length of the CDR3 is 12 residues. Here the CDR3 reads CASSFRVREQYF. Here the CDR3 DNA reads TGTGCCAGCAGTTTCCGGGTACGCGAGCAGTACTTC.

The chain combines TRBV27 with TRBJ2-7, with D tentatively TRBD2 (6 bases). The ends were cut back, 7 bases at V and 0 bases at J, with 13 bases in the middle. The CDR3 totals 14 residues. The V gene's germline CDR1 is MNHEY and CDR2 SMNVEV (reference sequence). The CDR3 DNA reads TGTGCCAGCAATGGCTACGGGGGCTCCTACGAGCAGTACTTC. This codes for CASNGYGGSYEQYF.

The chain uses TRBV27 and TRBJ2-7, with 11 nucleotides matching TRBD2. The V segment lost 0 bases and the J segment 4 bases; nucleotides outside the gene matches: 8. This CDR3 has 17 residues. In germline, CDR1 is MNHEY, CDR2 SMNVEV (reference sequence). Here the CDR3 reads CASSLSVSGGAFYEQYF. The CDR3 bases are TGTGCCAGCAGTTTATCCGTTAGCGGGGGGGCTTTTTACGAGCAGTACTTC.

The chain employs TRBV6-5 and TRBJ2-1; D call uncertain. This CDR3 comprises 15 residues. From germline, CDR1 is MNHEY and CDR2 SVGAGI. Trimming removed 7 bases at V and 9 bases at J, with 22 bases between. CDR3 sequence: CASTLGVLPLSEQFF. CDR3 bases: TGTGCCAGCACCCTCGGAGTACTACCATTGAGTGAGCAGTTCTTC.

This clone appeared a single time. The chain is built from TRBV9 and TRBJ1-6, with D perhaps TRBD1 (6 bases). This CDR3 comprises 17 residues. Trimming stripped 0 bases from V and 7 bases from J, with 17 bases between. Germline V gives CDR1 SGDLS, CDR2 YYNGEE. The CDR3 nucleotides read TGTGCCAGCAGCGTAGCCCCCAACGGACAGACAAATTCACCCCTCCACTTT. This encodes CASSVAPNGQTNSPLHF.

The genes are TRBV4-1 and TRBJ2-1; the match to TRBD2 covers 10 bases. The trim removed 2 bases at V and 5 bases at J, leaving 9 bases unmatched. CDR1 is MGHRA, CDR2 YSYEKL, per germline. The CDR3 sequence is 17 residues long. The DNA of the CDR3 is TGCGCCAGCAGCCAACCCTCCCCTGGACTAGCGGACAATGAGCAGTTCTTC. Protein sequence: CASSQPSPGLADNEQFF.

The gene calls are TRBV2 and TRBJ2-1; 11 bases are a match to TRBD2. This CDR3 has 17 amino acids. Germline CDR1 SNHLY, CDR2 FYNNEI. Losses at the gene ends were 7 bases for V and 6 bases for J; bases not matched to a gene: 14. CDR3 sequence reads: CASTRVLGTSGSNEQFF. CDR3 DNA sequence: TGTGCCAGCACCCGGGTATTAGGGACTAGCGGAAGCAATGAGCAGTTCTTC.

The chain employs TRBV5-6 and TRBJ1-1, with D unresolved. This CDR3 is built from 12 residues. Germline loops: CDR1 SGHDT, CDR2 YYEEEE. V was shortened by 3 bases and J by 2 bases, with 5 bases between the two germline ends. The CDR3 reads CASSSGNTEAFF. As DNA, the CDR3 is TGTGCCAGCAGCTCGGGAAACACTGAAGCTTTCTTT.

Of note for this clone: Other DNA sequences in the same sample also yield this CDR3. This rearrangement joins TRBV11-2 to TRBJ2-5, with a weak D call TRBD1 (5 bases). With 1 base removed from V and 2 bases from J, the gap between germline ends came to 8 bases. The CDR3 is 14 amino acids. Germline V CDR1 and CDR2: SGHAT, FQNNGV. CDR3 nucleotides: TGTGCCAGCAGCTTAGTTCCAGGGCAAGAGACCCAGTACTTC. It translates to CASSLVPGQETQYF.

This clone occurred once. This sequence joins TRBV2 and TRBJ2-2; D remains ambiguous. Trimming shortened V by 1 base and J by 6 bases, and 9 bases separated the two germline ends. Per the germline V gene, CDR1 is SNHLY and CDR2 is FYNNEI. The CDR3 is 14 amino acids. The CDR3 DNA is TGTGCCAGCAGTGAAGTAGACTGGTCCGGGGAGCTGTTTTTT. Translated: CASSEVDWSGELFF.

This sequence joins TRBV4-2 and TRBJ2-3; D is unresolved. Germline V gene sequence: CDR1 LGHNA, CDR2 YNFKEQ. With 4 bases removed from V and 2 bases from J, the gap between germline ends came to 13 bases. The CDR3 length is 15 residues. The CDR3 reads CASSLRVNHTDTQYF. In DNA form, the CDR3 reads TGTGCCAGCAGCCTCCGGGTGAACCACACAGATACGCAGTATTTT.

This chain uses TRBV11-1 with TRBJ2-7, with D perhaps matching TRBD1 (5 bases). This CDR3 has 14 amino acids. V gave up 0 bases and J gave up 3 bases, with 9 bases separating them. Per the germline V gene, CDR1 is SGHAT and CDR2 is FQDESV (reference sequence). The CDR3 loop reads CASSLAAGYYEQYF. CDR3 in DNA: TGTGCCAGCAGCTTAGCGGCAGGGTACTACGAGCAGTACTTC.

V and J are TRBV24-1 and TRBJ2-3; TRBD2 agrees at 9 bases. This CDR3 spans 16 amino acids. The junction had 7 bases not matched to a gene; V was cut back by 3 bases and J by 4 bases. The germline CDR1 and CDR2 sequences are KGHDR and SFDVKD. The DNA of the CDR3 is TGTGCCACCAGTGATGGAAGCCTAGCGGGATCAGATACGCAGTATTTT. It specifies CATSDGSLAGSDTQYF.

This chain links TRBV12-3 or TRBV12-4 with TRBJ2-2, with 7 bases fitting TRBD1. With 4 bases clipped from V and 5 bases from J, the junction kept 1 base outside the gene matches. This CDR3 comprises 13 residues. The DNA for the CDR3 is TGTGCCAGCAGTTCACAGGGGACCGGGGAGCTGTTTTTT. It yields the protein CASSSQGTGELFF.

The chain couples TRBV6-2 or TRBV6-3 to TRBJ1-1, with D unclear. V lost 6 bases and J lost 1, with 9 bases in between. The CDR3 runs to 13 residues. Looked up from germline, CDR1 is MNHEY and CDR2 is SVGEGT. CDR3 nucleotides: TGTGCCAGCAGCCGTCCCCAGAACACTGAAGCTTTCTTT. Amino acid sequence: CASSRPQNTEAFF.